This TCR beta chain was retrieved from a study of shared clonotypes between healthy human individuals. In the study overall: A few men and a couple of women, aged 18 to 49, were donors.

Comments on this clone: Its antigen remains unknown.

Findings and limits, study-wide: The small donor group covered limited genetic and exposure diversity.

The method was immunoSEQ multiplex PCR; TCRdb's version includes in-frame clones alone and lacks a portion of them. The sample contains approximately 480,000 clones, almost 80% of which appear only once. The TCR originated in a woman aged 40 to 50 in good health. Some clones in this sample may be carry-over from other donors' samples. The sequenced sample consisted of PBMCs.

The CDR3 reads CASSPPGTNEKLFF. The CDR3 nucleotides read TGTGCCAGCAGTCCCCCCGGGACTAATGAAAAACTGTTTTTT. The V and J genes are TRBV28 and TRBJ1-4; no clear D gene. The V gene lost 5 bases and the J gene lost 2 bases, with 9 bases spanning the gap. The CDR3 covers 14 residues. Germline V lookup: CDR1 MDHEN, CDR2 SYDVKM. The whole variable domain, remainder taken from reference TRBV28 and TRBJ1-4, is DVKVTQSSRYLVKRTGEKVFLECVQDMDHENMFWYRQDPGLGLRLIYFSYDVKMKEKGDIPEGYSVSREKKERFSLILESASTNQTSMYLCASSPPGTNEKLFFGSGTQLSVL.